Listed below are T cell receptor beta chains from one sample, sequenced in a study of T-cell memory formation after mild COVID-19. Via MiXCR, TCRdb re-called the 5' RACE reads, giving one row per CDR3 protein. Among under 5,000 distinct CDR3 sequences listed, around 25% were seen once. The sequenced material came from PBMCs or a T cell subset sorted from them (not recorded which). Receptors were obtained from an adult who had mild COVID-19 (a few samples of this study predate the infection). Cell type and time point are not known. CDR3s include the opening cysteine and the closing phenylalanine or tryptophan. A D gene is named only where the DNA matches it firmly. The size entry is marked missing in some rows and otherwise reads once, few, many or a size class.

D: TRBD2
size: medium-sized
V: TRBV3-1
J: TRBJ2-2
CDR3: CASSPTAGGNTGELFF
DNA: TGTGCCAGCAGCCCAACAGCGGGGGGTAACACCGGGGAGCTGTTTTTT

D: TRBD2
size: medium-sized
V: TRBV6-6
J: TRBJ2-3
CDR3: CAIRTRPTDTQYF
DNA: TGTGCCATCCGGACTAGACCGACAGATACGCAGTATTTT

D: -
size: medium-sized
V: TRBV29-1
J: TRBJ2-1
CDR3: CSVAGGSYNEQFF
DNA: TGCAGCGTTGCCGGGGGCTCCTACAATGAGCAGTTCTTC

D: -
size: medium-sized
V: TRBV11-2
J: TRBJ2-5
CDR3: CASTPRKTQYF
DNA: TGTGCCAGCACCCCTAGGAAGACCCAGTACTTC

D: TRBD1
size: -
V: TRBV30
J: TRBJ2-1
CDR3: CAWSVQGQGPGQFF
DNA: TGTGCCTGGAGTGTACAAGGACAGGGGCCCGGGCAGTTCTTC

D: TRBD1
size: medium-sized
V: TRBV6-6
J: TRBJ2-7
CDR3: CASSLPGTGTYEQYF
DNA: TGTGCCAGCAGCCTCCCCGGGACAGGAACCTACGAGCAGTACTTC

D: -
size: -
V: TRBV3-1
J: TRBJ1-5
CDR3: CASSLYSNQPQHF
DNA: TGTGCCAGCAGCCTATATAGCAATCAGCCCCAGCATTTT

D: -
size: medium-sized
V: TRBV10-2
J: TRBJ1-2
CDR3: CASSEGGVLEYGYTF
DNA: TGCGCCAGCAGTGAGGGAGGGGTTTTGGAGTATGGCTACACCTTC

D: -
size: medium-sized
V: TRBV20-1
J: TRBJ1-2
CDR3: CSATILSGGLGYTF
DNA: TGCAGTGCCACCATCCTCTCCGGGGGCCTTGGCTACACCTTC

D: -
size: medium-sized
V: TRBV12-3/TRBV12-4
J: TRBJ2-5
CDR3: CASSPGGPGRETQYF
DNA: TGTGCCAGCAGCCCCGGGGGGCCGGGGCGGGAGACCCAGTACTTC

D: TRBD2
size: -
V: TRBV4-3
J: TRBJ2-7
CDR3: CASSHYSGSEYEQYF
DNA: TGCGCCAGCAGCCATTATAGCGGGAGCGAGTACGAGCAGTACTTC

D: -
size: medium-sized
V: TRBV2
J: TRBJ2-3
CDR3: CASSGAGTDTQYF
DNA: TGTGCCAGCAGTGGCGCGGGCACAGATACGCAGTATTTT

D: -
size: -
V: TRBV5-1
J: TRBJ2-5
CDR3: CASSSPGGLQETQYF
DNA: TGCGCCAGCAGCAGCCCGGGGGGCCTCCAAGAGACCCAGTACTTC

D: -
size: medium-sized
V: TRBV2
J: TRBJ2-7
CDR3: CASSAYEQYF
DNA: TGTGCCAGCAGTGCCTACGAGCAGTACTTC

D: TRBD2
size: -
V: TRBV11-2
J: TRBJ2-5
CDR3: CASSLEGGTSETQYF
DNA: TGTGCCAGCAGCTTAGAAGGTGGGACTAGCGAGACCCAGTACTTC

D: -
size: medium-sized
V: TRBV29-1
J: TRBJ1-3
CDR3: CSVLQDSGNTIYF
DNA: TGCAGCGTTTTACAGGACTCTGGAAACACCATATATTTT

D: -
size: medium-sized
V: TRBV19
J: TRBJ1-2
CDR3: CASSIDRGRYGYTF
DNA: TGTGCCAGTAGTATAGATCGGGGCCGCTATGGCTACACCTTC

D: TRBD2
size: -
V: TRBV6-2/TRBV6-3
J: TRBJ2-5
CDR3: CASRPHGGGLGTQYF
DNA: TGTGCCAGCAGGCCCCACGGCGGGGGGTTAGGGACCCAGTACTTC

D: -
size: medium-sized
V: TRBV2
J: TRBJ2-5
CDR3: CASSGGRGSGTQYF
DNA: TGTGCCAGCAGTGGGGGGCGCGGATCCGGGACCCAGTACTTC

D: TRBD1
size: medium-sized
V: TRBV10-1
J: TRBJ2-2
CDR3: CASSGDSSGELFF
DNA: TGCGCCAGCAGTGGGGACAGTTCCGGGGAGCTGTTTTTT

D: TRBD2
size: medium-sized
V: TRBV29-1
J: TRBJ2-1
CDR3: CSAPRLAGIEQFF
DNA: TGCAGCGCACCCCGACTAGCGGGGATTGAGCAGTTCTTC

D: -
size: -
V: TRBV24-1
J: TRBJ2-3
CDR3: CATSDGQRLRTDTQYF
DNA: TGTGCCACCAGTGACGGACAGCGACTTCGCACAGATACGCAGTATTTT

D: TRBD2
size: medium-sized
V: TRBV7-9
J: TRBJ2-5
CDR3: CASSPGTSGGRETQYF
DNA: TGTGCCAGCAGCCCTGGGACTAGCGGGGGGAGAGAGACCCAGTACTTC

D: -
size: many
V: TRBV24-1
J: TRBJ1-5
CDR3: CATSGGQLNQPQHF
DNA: TGTGCCACCAGTGGCGGACAGCTCAATCAGCCCCAGCATTTT

D: -
size: medium-sized
V: TRBV5-1
J: TRBJ1-5
CDR3: CASSPQGGQPQHF
DNA: TGCGCCAGCAGCCCACAGGGTGGTCAGCCCCAGCATTTT

D: -
size: medium-sized
V: TRBV7-2
J: TRBJ2-7
CDR3: CASATPPGHGKTYEQYF
DNA: TGTGCCAGCGCGACTCCCCCGGGACACGGAAAGACCTACGAGCAGTACTTC

D: TRBD2
size: medium-sized
V: TRBV12-3/TRBV12-4
J: TRBJ2-5
CDR3: CASSPLAGSKTQYF
DNA: TGTGCCAGCAGTCCCCTAGCGGGGTCGAAGACCCAGTACTTC

D: -
size: medium-sized
V: TRBV7-3
J: TRBJ2-3
CDR3: CASSPQGDTQYF
DNA: TGTGCCAGCAGCCCACAGGGAGATACGCAGTATTTT

D: -
size: medium-sized
V: TRBV7-6
J: TRBJ2-7
CDR3: CASSLGLSYEQYF
DNA: TGTGCCAGCAGCTTAGGTCTCTCCTACGAGCAGTACTTC

D: -
size: medium-sized
V: TRBV20-1
J: TRBJ1-1
CDR3: CSARMAGVNTEAFF
DNA: TGCAGTGCCCGCATGGCGGGGGTGAACACTGAAGCTTTCTTT

D: -
size: -
V: TRBV5-1
J: TRBJ2-3
CDR3: CASSADLDTQYF
DNA: TGCGCCAGCAGCGCGGACTTAGATACGCAGTATTTT

D: -
size: medium-sized
V: TRBV7-2
J: TRBJ1-4
CDR3: CASSTYLGEKLFF
DNA: TGTGCCAGCAGCACATACCTAGGGGAAAAACTGTTTTTT

D: TRBD1
size: medium-sized
V: TRBV5-5
J: TRBJ2-2
CDR3: CASSPGQGVTGELFF
DNA: TGTGCCAGCAGCCCAGGACAGGGAGTCACCGGGGAGCTGTTTTTT

D: -
size: medium-sized
V: TRBV19
J: TRBJ2-2
CDR3: CASSISGTGELFF
DNA: TGTGCCAGTAGTATATCAGGCACCGGGGAGCTGTTTTTT

D: -
size: -
V: TRBV5-1
J: TRBJ2-1
CDR3: CASSLHRAGSYNEQFF
DNA: TGCGCCAGCAGCCTGCACCGGGCAGGGAGCTACAATGAGCAGTTCTTC

D: -
size: -
V: TRBV7-9
J: TRBJ1-1
CDR3: CASSLGRVGAFF
DNA: TGTGCCAGCAGCTTAGGGAGGGTGGGAGCTTTCTTT

D: -
size: many
V: TRBV20-1
J: TRBJ2-6
CDR3: CSARDRAGANVLTF
DNA: TGCAGTGCTAGAGACAGGGCTGGGGCCAACGTCCTGACTTTC

D: TRBD2
size: medium-sized
V: TRBV19
J: TRBJ2-7
CDR3: CARRLAGSYEQYF
DNA: TGTGCCAGGAGACTAGCGGGCTCCTACGAGCAGTACTTC

D: -
size: medium-sized
V: TRBV20-1
J: TRBJ1-1
CDR3: CSAAFIRSANTEAFF
DNA: TGCAGTGCTGCGTTTATAAGGTCAGCGAACACTGAAGCTTTCTTT

D: TRBD2
size: many
V: TRBV5-1
J: TRBJ2-2
CDR3: CASSLEGLAPGTGELFF
DNA: TGCGCCAGCAGCTTGGAAGGACTAGCCCCGGGAACCGGGGAGCTGTTTTTT

D: -
size: -
V: TRBV20-1
J: TRBJ2-1
CDR3: CSARRQGNEQFF
DNA: TGCAGTGCTAGAAGGCAAGGCAATGAGCAGTTCTTC

D: -
size: medium-sized
V: TRBV20-1
J: TRBJ1-2
CDR3: CSAPNLGYYGYTF
DNA: TGCAGTGCTCCTAATTTGGGGTACTATGGCTACACCTTC

D: TRBD2
size: medium-sized
V: TRBV5-1
J: TRBJ2-2
CDR3: CASSLTSGGASTGELFF
DNA: TGCGCCAGCAGCTTGACTAGCGGGGGGGCCTCCACCGGGGAGCTGTTTTTT

D: TRBD2
size: -
V: TRBV27
J: TRBJ2-3
CDR3: CASRSAGRTDTQYF
DNA: TGTGCCAGCAGATCAGCGGGGCGCACAGATACGCAGTATTTT

D: TRBD1
size: medium-sized
V: TRBV7-2
J: TRBJ1-2
CDR3: CASSLGTGLYGYTF
DNA: TGTGCCAGCAGCTTAGGGACAGGGCTCTATGGCTACACCTTC

D: -
size: -
V: TRBV5-1
J: TRBJ2-1
CDR3: CASSLGTVQLPYNEQFF
DNA: TGCGCCAGCAGCCTCGGGACTGTACAACTCCCCTACAATGAGCAGTTCTTC

D: -
size: once
V: TRBV15
J: TRBJ2-5
CDR3: CATSRDLETQYF
DNA: TGTGCCACCAGCAGAGATTTGGAGACCCAGTACTTC

D: TRBD1
size: medium-sized
V: TRBV7-2
J: TRBJ1-1
CDR3: CASSRQGNTEAFF
DNA: TGTGCCAGCAGCCGACAGGGGAACACTGAAGCTTTCTTT